These 22 T cell receptor beta chains were sequenced from one sample in a study of cytomegalovirus exposure and HLA in healthy donors (dated 2017 in TCRdb). Libraries were constructed by the immunoSEQ multiplex PCR assay. The multiplex PCR relied on a mix of 60 forward primers for TCR Vbeta segments and 13 reverse primers for TCR Jbeta segments. The clones in this table, taken by TCRdb from immuneACCESS, are in-frame only. Not every clone is retained; where verified, under half of the shortfall comes from an unresolved V gene, and the cause of the rest is unknown. The sample table contains some 120,000 clones; only one count was recorded for roughly 74% of them. Around 7% of the sample lies in the top ten. Sequencing used PBMCs. These receptors originate from a middle-aged man in good health and CMV-seropositive.

The chain is built from TRBV19 and TRBJ1-5; D is undetermined. Germline-derived CDR1 and CDR2 are LNHDA and SQIVND (reference sequence). V was cut by 7 bases and J by 0 bases, with 13 bases left in between. This CDR3 is built from 15 residues. Here the CDR3 reads CASTLGKNSNQPQHF. The CDR3 DNA reads as TGTGCCAGTACCCTGGGCAAAAATAGCAATCAGCCCCAGCATTTT.

This clone was seen a handful of times. The rearrangement uses TRBV7-8 and TRBJ2-7; 11 bases are shared with TRBD2. With 4 bases clipped from V and 6 bases from J, the junction kept 8 bases outside the gene matches. Germline assignment: CDR1 SGHVS and CDR2 FQNEAQ. The CDR3 has 15 residues. CDR3 sequence (DNA): TGTGCCAGCAGCTCCTTAGCGGGGGGGCCGGGCGAGCAGTACTTC. Translation gives CASSSLAGGPGEQYF.

The chain carries TRBV6-1 and TRBJ2-3, with 7 bases matching TRBD1. The CDR3 consists of 14 residues. The V gene end was trimmed by 6 bases and the J gene end by 8 bases; junction bases not matched to a gene: 11. Germline lookup yields CDR1 MNHNS and CDR2 SASEGT. The CDR3 region has the DNA TGTGCCAGCAGCCTCGCAGGGGGTTTGGGTACGCAGTATTTT. It specifies CASSLAGGLGTQYF.

This chain links TRBV6-5 with TRBJ2-1, with 9 bases matching TRBD2. V dropped 6 bases and J dropped 0; count of bases not matched to a gene: 3. Looked up from germline, CDR1 is MNHEY and CDR2 is SVGAGI. The CDR3 is 15 amino acids. For the CDR3, the DNA is TGTGCCAGCAGACATAGCGGGAGCTCCTACAATGAGCAGTTCTTC. Translated, it gives CASRHSGSSYNEQFF.

This clone was recorded once. This CDR3 is CASTRQGLIDSPLHF. CDR3 coding DNA: TGTGCCAGCACCCGACAGGGACTCATTGATTCACCCCTCCACTTT. J is TRBJ1-6 and V is TRBV6-5; 7 bases match TRBD1. The germline V gene has CDR1 MNHEY and CDR2 SVGAGI. This CDR3 has 15 residues. The junction had 11 bases not matched to a gene; V was cut back by 7 bases and J by 8 bases.

The V call is TRBV7-8, the J call TRBJ2-3; 9 positions agree with TRBD2. The CDR3 has 16 amino acids. Per germline, CDR1 SGHVS and CDR2 FQNEAQ. V shed 5 bases, J shed 2 bases, and the junction held 8 bases outside the gene matches. The CDR3 here is CASSTRASGITDTQYF. The DNA for the CDR3 is TGTGCCAGCAGCACCAGGGCTAGCGGGATCACAGATACGCAGTATTTT. The full variable domain, its missing parts supplied by reference TRBV7-8 and TRBJ2-3, is GAGVSQSPRYKVAKRGQDVALRCDPISGHVSLFWYQQALGQGPEFLTYFQNEAQLDKSGLPSDRFFAERPEGSVSTLKIQRTQQEDSAVYLCASSTRASGITDTQYFGPGTRLTVL.

V and J are TRBV4-1 and TRBJ2-2, with 7 positions matching TRBD1. V gave up 1 base and J gave up 4 bases; unmatched junction bases: 6. This CDR3 region has 16 residues. Germline-derived CDR1 and CDR2 are MGHRA and YSYEKL. CDR3 sequence: CASSQGGGVGTGELFF. CDR3 sequence (DNA): TGCGCCAGCAGCCAAGGAGGGGGCGTAGGCACCGGGGAGCTGTTTTTT.

This rearrangement joins TRBV5-1 to TRBJ2-1; 12 bases are a match to TRBD1. The CDR3 totals 15 residues. Germline V CDR1 and CDR2: SGHRS, YFSETQ. V lost 0 bases, J lost 9 bases, and 4 bases stayed unmatched. The CDR3 reads CASSLGDRGRVEQFF. CDR3 sequence (DNA): TGCGCCAGCAGCTTGGGGGACAGGGGGCGGGTTGAGCAGTTCTTC.

As to this clone: In the same sample, other DNA sequences code for this CDR3. The V and J genes are TRBV6-1 and TRBJ2-5; TRBD2 is a possible D gene (6 bases). Trimming took 7 bases from V and 4 from J, leaving 7 bases between them. From germline, CDR1 is MNHNS and CDR2 SASEGT. This CDR3 is built from 11 residues. The CDR3: CASTGLETQYF. CDR3 nucleotide sequence: TGTGCCAGCACGGGACTAGAGACCCAGTACTTC.

The sample holds one count of this clone. The chain joins TRBV10-3 to TRBJ2-3; 7 bases line up with TRBD1. CDR3 length: 15 residues. V shed 1 base and J 1 base; nucleotides not matched to a gene: 2. Per the germline V gene, CDR1 is ENHRY and CDR2 is SYGVKD. The chain's CDR3 is CAISEFDRGTDTQYF. The CDR3 DNA sequence: TGTGCCATCAGTGAGTTTGACAGGGGCACAGATACGCAGTATTTT.

This clone was seen a few times. The gene calls are TRBV5-1 and TRBJ2-2; 13 bases are shared with TRBD2. Germline assignment: CDR1 SGHRS and CDR2 YFSETQ. With V trimmed by 4 bases and J by 1 base, 1 base remained unmatched. The CDR3 is 16 residues long. The CDR3 reads CASSRLAGGNTGELFF. The CDR3 nucleotides read TGCGCCAGCAGCCGACTAGCGGGAGGGAACACCGGGGAGCTGTTTTTT.

V is TRBV5-4 and J is TRBJ1-1, with D perhaps TRBD1 (5 bases). This CDR3 spans 14 amino acids. With 1 base removed from V and 5 bases from J, the gap between germline ends came to 12 bases. Germline V gene data show CDR1 as SGHNT and CDR2 as YYREEE (reference sequence). The CDR3 protein is CASSLRLGGTEAFF. The CDR3 DNA reads as TGTGCCAGCAGCTTGCGGTTGGGGGGGACTGAAGCTTTCTTT.

CDR3 sequence: CASSREASYEQYF. The CDR3 DNA follows: TGTGCCAGCAGTCGGGAAGCATCATACGAGCAGTACTTC. This sequence joins TRBV6-6 and TRBJ2-5; perhaps TRBD2 as D (5 bases). The closer fit of TRBJ2-7 to the DNA end suggests the J call may be wrong. This CDR3 is built from 13 residues. Germline V CDR1 and CDR2: MNHNY, SVGAGI (reference sequence).

The rearrangement joins TRBV9 to TRBJ1-6; TRBD1 matches 7 bases. V lost 2 bases and J lost 7; bases outside the gene matches: 3. Germline CDR1 reads SGDLS; CDR2 reads YYNGEE. This CDR3 is 14 amino acids long. The CDR3 loop reads CASSVTGNNSPLHF. The CDR3 DNA is TGTGCCAGCAGCGTGACAGGGAACAATTCACCCCTCCACTTT.

The rearrangement joins TRBV5-1 to TRBJ2-7, with 7 bases that match TRBD2. The junction had 4 bases not matched to a gene; V was cut back by 0 bases and J by 4 bases. Germline V CDR1 and CDR2: SGHRS, YFSETQ. This CDR3 is built from 14 residues. CDR3 loop: CASSLGSGTYEQYF. The CDR3 DNA follows: TGCGCCAGCAGCTTGGGGAGCGGGACGTACGAGCAGTACTTC.

This rearrangement joins TRBV5-1 to TRBJ1-4; 7 nucleotides align to TRBD1. This CDR3 is 14 amino acids long. The ends lost 4 bases at V and 7 bases at J; junction bases unmatched: 7. Germline CDR1 and CDR2: SGHRS and YFSETQ. The CDR3 DNA reads TGCGCCAGCAGCACACAGGGGAATGGTGAAAAACTGTTTTTT. Amino acid sequence: CASSTQGNGEKLFF. The full variable domain, rest sourced from reference TRBV5-1 and TRBJ1-4, is KAGVTQTPRYLIKTRGQQVTLSCSPISGHRSVSWYQQTPGQGLQFLFEYFSETQRNKGNFPGRFSGRQFSNSRSEMNVSTLELGDSALYLCASSTQGNGEKLFFGSGTQLSVL.

J is TRBJ2-7 and V is TRBV5-1; 7 bases are a match to TRBD1. The junction had 4 bases not matched to a gene; V was cut back by 4 bases and J by 0 bases. This CDR3 is built from 14 residues. CDR1 and CDR2 from the germline V gene are SGHRS and YFSETQ. CDR3 bases: TGCGCCAGCAGCCAGACAGGGTCCTCCTACGAGCAGTACTTC. Translated, it gives CASSQTGSSYEQYF.

This chain uses TRBV18 with TRBJ2-2; 8 nucleotides agree with TRBD1. CDR1 KGHSH and CDR2 LQKENI come from the germline V gene. The CDR3 covers 15 residues. V shed 6 bases and J 5 bases; nucleotides not matched to a gene: 8. The CDR3 region has the DNA TGTGCCAGCTCCCGTGGACAGGGCCGGACCGGGGAGCTGTTTTTT. Translating gives CASSRGQGRTGELFF.

This chain joins TRBV6-6 and TRBJ1-2, with D perhaps matching TRBD1 (6 bases). In germline, CDR1 is MNHNY, CDR2 SVGAGI (reference sequence). V dropped 5 bases and J dropped 4 bases, with 17 bases sitting between them. The CDR3 loop spans 15 amino acids. The CDR3 nucleotides are TGTGCCAGCAGTCGAACCGAGACAGGTGCCTATGGCTACACCTTC. It codes for CASSRTETGAYGYTF.

Comment on this clone: Other DNA sequences in the same sample also yield this CDR3. The rearrangement joins TRBV4-2 to TRBJ2-5; 8 bases match TRBD2. The CDR3 has 15 residues. The V gene's germline CDR1 is LGHNA and CDR2 YNFKEQ. V lost 3 bases, J lost 1 base, and 4 bases stayed unmatched. CDR3 protein: CASSQDRGGQETQYF. DNA for the CDR3: TGTGCCAGCAGCCAGGATCGGGGGGGCCAAGAGACCCAGTACTTC.

This chain uses TRBV27 with TRBJ2-7, with D possibly TRBD1 on 5 matching bases. The ends were cut back, 6 bases at V and 0 bases at J, with 9 bases in the middle. From germline, CDR1 is MNHEY and CDR2 SMNVEV (reference sequence). The CDR3 runs 13 residues. The CDR3: CASRRQYSYEQYF. In DNA form, the CDR3 reads TGTGCCAGCAGACGACAGTACTCCTACGAGCAGTACTTC.

The genes are TRBV28 and TRBJ2-7, with D possibly being TRBD2 (5 bases). Germline CDR1 is MDHEN and CDR2 is SYDVKM. Trimming cost V 3 bases and J 7 bases, with 13 bases left between them. The CDR3 length is 13 residues. For the CDR3, the DNA is TGTGCCAGCAGTTTGCAGGCCCCGGGGGAGCAGTACTTC. Translated: CASSLQAPGEQYF. The full variable domain, completed using reference TRBV28 and TRBJ2-7, is DVKVTQSSRYLVKRTGEKVFLECVQDMDHENMFWYRQDPGLGLRLIYFSYDVKMKEKGDIPEGYSVSREKKERFSLILESASTNQTSMYLCASSLQAPGEQYFGPGTRLTVT.